These T cell receptor beta chains were read from a single sample in a study of OX40 agonist ivuxolimab in advanced cancers. TCRdb's copy holds only in-frame clones and misses some; the assay was immunoSEQ multiplex PCR. Here the sample spans tens of thousands of clones, about 85% being singletons. Sequenced material: CD4+ or CD8+ T cells sorted from blood, taken in a trial of the OX40 agonist ivuxolimab. The receptors shown here come from an adult with an advanced solid tumor such as melanoma, head and neck, liver or kidney cancer. The CDR3 runs from the conserved cysteine through the conserved F or W. D genes are given only for firm matches. Expanded clones are given a class, and other clones once, few, many or no size at all.

abundance	v_gene	d_gene	j_gene	CDR3nt	CDR3aa
once	TRBV7-8	NA	TRBJ1-1	TGTGCCAGCAGCGGAGGGGTTTGGAACACTGAAGCTTTCTTT	CASSGGVWNTEAFF
NA	TRBV4-2	NA	TRBJ1-1	TGTGCCAGCAGCCAAGATCGTCGGGGGGCGGTTAGGGCTTTCTTT	CASSQDRRGAVRAFF
NA	TRBV6-5	NA	TRBJ2-3	TGTGCCAGCAGCGCGACTGGACAGTCCAGGGCGCAGTATTTT	CASSATGQSRAQYF
NA	TRBV25-1	TRBD1	TRBJ1-5	TGTGCCAGCAGTTTCACAGGGGACCCTAATCAGCCCCAGCATTTT	CASSFTGDPNQPQHF
NA	TRBV6-6	NA	TRBJ2-7	TGTGCCAGCAGTTTCAGGTCCGGGACCAAAGAGCAGTACTTC	CASSFRSGTKEQYF
NA	TRBV10-1	NA	TRBJ1-5	TGCGCCAGCACACCGGACAGAGGATATAGCAATCAGCCCCAGCATTTT	CASTPDRGYSNQPQHF
NA	TRBV4-1	NA	TRBJ1-4	TGCGCCAGCAGCCAAGCCGGGGCAGCAACTAATGAAAAACTGTTTTTT	CASSQAGAATNEKLFF
NA	TRBV28	NA	TRBJ2-7	TGTGCCAGCAGGGGAAAGACAGTTTCCTACGAGCAGTACTTC	CASRGKTVSYEQYF
once	TRBV12-2	NA	TRBJ1-2	TGTGCAAGTCGCTTCGGAGGGAAACCTAACTATGGCTACACCTTC	CASRFGGKPNYGYTF
NA	TRBV6-1	NA	TRBJ1-2	TGTGCCAGCAGTCCGGACGGTACTAACTATGGCTACACCTTC	CASSPDGTNYGYTF
NA	TRBV10-3	TRBD1	TRBJ1-1	TGTGCCATCAGTCCATGGGACAGGGTTGAGGGTAGAGCTGAAGCTTTCTTT	CAISPWDRVEGRAEAFF
NA	TRBV2	TRBD1	TRBJ1-5	TGTGCCAGCAAGCTAGACAGGGTCAGCAATCAGCCCCAGCATTTT	CASKLDRVSNQPQHF
NA	TRBV28	NA	TRBJ2-5	TGTGCCAGCCTGGAGGGCAGGAGGGGGCAAGAGACCCAGTACTTC	CASLEGRRGQETQYF
NA	TRBV15	NA	TRBJ2-7	TGTGCCACCAGCAGAGCGTTAAATACCGGGATGACACACTACGAGCAGTACTTC	CATSRALNTGMTHYEQYF
NA	TRBV7-8	NA	TRBJ1-5	TGTGCCAGCAGCTTAGATGCCGGGTGGGGTGGGATTCAGCCCCAGCATTTT	CASSLDAGWGGIQPQHF